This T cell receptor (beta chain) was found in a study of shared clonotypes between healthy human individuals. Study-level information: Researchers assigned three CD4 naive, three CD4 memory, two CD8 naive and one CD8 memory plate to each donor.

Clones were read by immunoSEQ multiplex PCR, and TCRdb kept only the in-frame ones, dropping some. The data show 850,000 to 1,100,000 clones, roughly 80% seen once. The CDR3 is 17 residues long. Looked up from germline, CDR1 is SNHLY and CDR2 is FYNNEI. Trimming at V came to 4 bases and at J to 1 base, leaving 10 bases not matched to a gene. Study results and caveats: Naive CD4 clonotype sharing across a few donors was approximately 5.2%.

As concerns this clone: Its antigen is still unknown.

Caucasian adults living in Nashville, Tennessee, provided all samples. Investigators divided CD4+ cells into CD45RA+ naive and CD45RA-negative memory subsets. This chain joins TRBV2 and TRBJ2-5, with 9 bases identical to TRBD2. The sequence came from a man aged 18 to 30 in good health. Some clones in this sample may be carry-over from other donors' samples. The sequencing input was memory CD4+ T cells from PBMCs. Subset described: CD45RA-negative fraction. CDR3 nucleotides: TGTGCCAGCAGTGGTGACCTACTAGCGGGCCTCCAAGAGACCCAGTACTTC. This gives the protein CASSGDLLAGLQETQYF.